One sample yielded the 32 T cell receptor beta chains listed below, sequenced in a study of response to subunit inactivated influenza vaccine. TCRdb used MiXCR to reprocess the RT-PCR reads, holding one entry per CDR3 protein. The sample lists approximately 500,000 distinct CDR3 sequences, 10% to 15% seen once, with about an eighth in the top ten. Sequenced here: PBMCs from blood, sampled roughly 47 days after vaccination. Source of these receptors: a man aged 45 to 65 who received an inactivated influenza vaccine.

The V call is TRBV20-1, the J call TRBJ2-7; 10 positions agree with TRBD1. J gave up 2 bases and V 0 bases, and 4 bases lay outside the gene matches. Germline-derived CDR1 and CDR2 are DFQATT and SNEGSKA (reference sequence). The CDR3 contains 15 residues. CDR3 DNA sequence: TGCAGTGCTAGAGATGTCGGGACAGGGGCCTACGAGCAGTACTTC. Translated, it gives CSARDVGTGAYEQYF.

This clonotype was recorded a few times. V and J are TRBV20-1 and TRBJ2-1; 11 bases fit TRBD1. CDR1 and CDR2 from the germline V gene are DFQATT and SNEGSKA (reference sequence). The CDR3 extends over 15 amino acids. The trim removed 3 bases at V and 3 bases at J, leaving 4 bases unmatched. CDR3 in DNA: TGCAGTGCTAGCGCCGGGACAGGGGGCTACAATGAGCAGTTCTTC. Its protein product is CSASAGTGGYNEQFF.

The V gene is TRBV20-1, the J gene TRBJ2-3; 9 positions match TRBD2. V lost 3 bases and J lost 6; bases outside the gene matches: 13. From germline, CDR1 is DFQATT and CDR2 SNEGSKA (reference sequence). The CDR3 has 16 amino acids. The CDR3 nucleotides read TGCAGTGCTAGTCAAAGGGATCCGCGGGAGGGGGATACGCAGTATTTT. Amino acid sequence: CSASQRDPREGDTQYF.

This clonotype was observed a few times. The CDR3 nucleotides read TGCAGTGCCCACCCCGGGACTAGCGGGGCTTTCACAGATACGCAGTATTTT. Its protein product is CSAHPGTSGAFTDTQYF. This chain joins TRBV20-1 and TRBJ2-3; TRBD2 matches 13 bases. CDR3 size: 17 residues. Germline V gives CDR1 DFQATT, CDR2 SNEGSKA (reference sequence). Trimming cost V 6 bases and J 2 bases; bases outside gene matches: 11.

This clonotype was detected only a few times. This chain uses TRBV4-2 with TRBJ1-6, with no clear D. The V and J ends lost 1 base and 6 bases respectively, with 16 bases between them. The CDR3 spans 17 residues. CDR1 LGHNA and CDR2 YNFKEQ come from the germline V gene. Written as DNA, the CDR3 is TGTGCCAGCAGCCAAGCGTCACCAGGTGTTCTTAATTCACCCCTCCACTTT. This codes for CASSQASPGVLNSPLHF.

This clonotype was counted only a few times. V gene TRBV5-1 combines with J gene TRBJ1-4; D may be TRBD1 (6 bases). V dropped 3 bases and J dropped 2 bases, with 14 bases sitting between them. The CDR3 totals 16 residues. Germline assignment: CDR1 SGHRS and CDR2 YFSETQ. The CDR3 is CASSSSGRGTNEKLFF. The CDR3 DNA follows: TGCGCCAGCAGCTCGTCTGGAAGGGGGACTAATGAAAAACTGTTTTTT.

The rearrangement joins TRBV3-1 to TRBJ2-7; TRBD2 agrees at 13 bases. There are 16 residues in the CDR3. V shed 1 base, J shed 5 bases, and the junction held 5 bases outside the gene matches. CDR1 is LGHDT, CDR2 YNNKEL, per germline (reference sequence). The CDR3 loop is CASSQATGLAGNEQYF. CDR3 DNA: TGTGCCAGCAGCCAAGCTACGGGACTAGCGGGAAACGAGCAGTACTTC.

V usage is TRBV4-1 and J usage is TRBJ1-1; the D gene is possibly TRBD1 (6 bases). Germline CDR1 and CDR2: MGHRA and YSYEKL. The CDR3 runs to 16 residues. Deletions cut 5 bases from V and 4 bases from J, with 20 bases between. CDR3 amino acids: CASSERRDTIGTEAFF. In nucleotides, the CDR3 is TGCGCCAGCAGCGAACGGAGGGACACTATTGGCACTGAAGCTTTCTTT.

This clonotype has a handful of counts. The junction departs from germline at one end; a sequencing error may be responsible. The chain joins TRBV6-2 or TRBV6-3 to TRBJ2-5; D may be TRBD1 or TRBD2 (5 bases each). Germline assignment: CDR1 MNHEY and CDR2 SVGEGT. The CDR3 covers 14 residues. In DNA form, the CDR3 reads TGTGCCAGCAGTTACCGCACGACCGGGACCTCTACGTTCTTC. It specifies CASSYRTTGTSTFF.

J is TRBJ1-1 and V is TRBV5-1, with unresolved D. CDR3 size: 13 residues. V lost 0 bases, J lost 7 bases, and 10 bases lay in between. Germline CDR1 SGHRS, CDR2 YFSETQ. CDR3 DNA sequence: TGCGCCAGCAGCTTGGGGACGGTAAATGAAGCTTTCTTT. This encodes CASSLGTVNEAFF.

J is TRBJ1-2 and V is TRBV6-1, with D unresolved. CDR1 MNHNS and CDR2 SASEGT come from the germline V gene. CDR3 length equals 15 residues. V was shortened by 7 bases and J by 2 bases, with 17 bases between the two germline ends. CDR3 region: CASKGRERENYGYTF. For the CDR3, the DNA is TGTGCCAGCAAAGGTCGGGAGAGGGAAAACTATGGCTACACCTTC.

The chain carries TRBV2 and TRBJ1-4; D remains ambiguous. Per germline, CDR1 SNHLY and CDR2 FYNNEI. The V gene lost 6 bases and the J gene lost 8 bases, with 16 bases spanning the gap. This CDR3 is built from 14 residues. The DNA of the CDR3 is TGTGCCAGCAGCAGTCGCGGAGTAGGCGAAAAACTGTTTTTT. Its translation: CASSSRGVGEKLFF.

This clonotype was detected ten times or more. The CDR3 DNA reads as TGTGCCAGCAGCTTAAACCCCGGGGAGCTGTTTTTT. Protein: CASSLNPGELFF. The chain joins TRBV7-8 to TRBJ2-2; D gene uncertain. Germline loops: CDR1 SGHVS, CDR2 FQNEAQ. The CDR3 sequence is 12 residues long. V lost 2 bases to trimming and J lost 6 bases, with 4 bases between them.

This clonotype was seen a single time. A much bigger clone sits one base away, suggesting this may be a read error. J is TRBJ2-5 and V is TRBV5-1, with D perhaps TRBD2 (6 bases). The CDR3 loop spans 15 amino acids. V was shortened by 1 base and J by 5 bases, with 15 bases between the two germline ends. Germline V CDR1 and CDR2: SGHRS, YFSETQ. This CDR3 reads CASSLTWRGEETQYF. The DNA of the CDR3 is TGCGCCAGCAGCTTGACATGGAGGGGAGAGGAGACCCAGTACTTC.

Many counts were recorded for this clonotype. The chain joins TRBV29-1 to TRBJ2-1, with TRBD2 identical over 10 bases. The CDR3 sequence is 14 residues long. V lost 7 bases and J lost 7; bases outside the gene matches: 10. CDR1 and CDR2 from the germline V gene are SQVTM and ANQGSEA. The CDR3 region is CSDRSGRAFNEQFF. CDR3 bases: TGCAGCGACCGGAGCGGGAGGGCCTTTAATGAGCAGTTCTTC.

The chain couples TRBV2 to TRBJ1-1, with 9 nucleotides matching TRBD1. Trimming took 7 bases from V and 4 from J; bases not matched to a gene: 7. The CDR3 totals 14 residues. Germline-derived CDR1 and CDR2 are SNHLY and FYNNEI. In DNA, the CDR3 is TGTGCCAGCAATAATGGACAGGGGATCACTGAAGCTTTCTTT. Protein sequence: CASNNGQGITEAFF.

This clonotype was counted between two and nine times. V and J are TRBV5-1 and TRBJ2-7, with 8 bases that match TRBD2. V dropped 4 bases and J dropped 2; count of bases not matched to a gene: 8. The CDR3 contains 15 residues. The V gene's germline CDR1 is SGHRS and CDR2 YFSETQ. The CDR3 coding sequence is TGCGCCAGCAGCCCCTCCGGGAGGGGGGCCTACGAGCAGTACTTC. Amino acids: CASSPSGRGAYEQYF.

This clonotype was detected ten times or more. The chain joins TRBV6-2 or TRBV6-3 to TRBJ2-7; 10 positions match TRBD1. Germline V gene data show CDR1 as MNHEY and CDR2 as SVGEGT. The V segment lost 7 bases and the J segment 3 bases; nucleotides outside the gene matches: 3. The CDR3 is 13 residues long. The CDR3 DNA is TGTGCCAGCACCCGGGACAGGGGCTACGAGCAGTACTTC. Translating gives CASTRDRGYEQYF.

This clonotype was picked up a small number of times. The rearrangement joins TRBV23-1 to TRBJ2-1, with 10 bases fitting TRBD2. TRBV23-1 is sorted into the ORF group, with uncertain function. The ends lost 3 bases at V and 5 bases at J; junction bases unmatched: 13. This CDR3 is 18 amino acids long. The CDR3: CASSQTPKREGRHNEQFF. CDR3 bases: TGCGCCAGCAGTCAGACCCCCAAGCGGGAGGGCCGGCACAATGAGCAGTTCTTC.

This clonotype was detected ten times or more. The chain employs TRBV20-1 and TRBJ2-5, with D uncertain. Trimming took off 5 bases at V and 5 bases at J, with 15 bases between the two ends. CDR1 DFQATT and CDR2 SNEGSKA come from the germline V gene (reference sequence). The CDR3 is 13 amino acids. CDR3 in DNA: TGCAGTGCTCCCCTTGGGGTACTGGAGACCCAGTACTTC. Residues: CSAPLGVLETQYF.

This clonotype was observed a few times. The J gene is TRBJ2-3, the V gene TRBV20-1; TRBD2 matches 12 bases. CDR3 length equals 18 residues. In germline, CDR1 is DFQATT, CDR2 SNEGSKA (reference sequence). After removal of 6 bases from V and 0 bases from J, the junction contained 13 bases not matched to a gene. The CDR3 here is CSAEGLAGKRTSTDTQYF. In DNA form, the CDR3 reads TGCAGTGCCGAAGGACTAGCGGGGAAAAGAACTAGCACAGATACGCAGTATTTT.

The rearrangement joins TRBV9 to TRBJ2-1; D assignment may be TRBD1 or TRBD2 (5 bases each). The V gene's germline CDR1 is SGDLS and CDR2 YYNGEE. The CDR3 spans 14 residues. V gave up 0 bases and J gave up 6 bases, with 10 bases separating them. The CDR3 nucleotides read TGTGCCAGCAGCGTAGCCGGGACGGGCAATGAGCAGTTCTTC. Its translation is CASSVAGTGNEQFF.

The chain's CDR3 is CASSGQTYSGNTIYF. The CDR3, as DNA: TGTGCCAGCAGCGGACAGACCTACTCTGGAAACACCATATATTTT. The genes are TRBV7-2 and TRBJ1-3; D is perhaps TRBD1 (6 bases). There are 15 residues in the CDR3. The V gene lost 5 bases and the J gene lost 0 bases, with 11 bases spanning the gap. Germline CDR1 reads SGHTA; CDR2 reads FQGNSA.

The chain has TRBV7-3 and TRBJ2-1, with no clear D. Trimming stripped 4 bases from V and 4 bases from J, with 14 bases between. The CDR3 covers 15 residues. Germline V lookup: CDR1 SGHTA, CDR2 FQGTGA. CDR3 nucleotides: TGTGCCAGCAGCTCCACCGGTGACACATACAATGAGCAGTTCTTC. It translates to CASSSTGDTYNEQFF.

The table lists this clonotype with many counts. CDR3 in DNA: TGCGCCAGCAGCCCCAGGGTTGGGACCAGCTCCTACGAGCAGTACTTC. This gives the protein CASSPRVGTSSYEQYF. This sequence joins TRBV5-1 and TRBJ2-7, with D possibly called TRBD1 or TRBD2 (5 bases each). Germline CDR1 reads SGHRS; CDR2 reads YFSETQ. The ends were cut back, 4 bases at V and 0 bases at J, with 17 bases in the middle. The CDR3 length is 16 residues.

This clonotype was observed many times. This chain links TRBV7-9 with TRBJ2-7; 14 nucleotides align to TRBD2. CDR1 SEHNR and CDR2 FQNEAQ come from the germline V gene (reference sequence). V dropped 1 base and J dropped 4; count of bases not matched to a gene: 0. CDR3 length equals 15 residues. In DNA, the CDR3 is TGTGCCAGCAGCTTAGGGACTAGCGGGAGGTACGAGCAGTACTTC. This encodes CASSLGTSGRYEQYF.

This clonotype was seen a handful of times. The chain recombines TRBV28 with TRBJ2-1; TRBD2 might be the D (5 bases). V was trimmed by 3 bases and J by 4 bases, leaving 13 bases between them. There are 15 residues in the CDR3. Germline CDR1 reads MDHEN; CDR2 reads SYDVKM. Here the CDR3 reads CASSFPPRGYNEQFF. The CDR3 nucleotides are TGTGCCAGCAGTTTTCCGCCCCGGGGATACAATGAGCAGTTCTTC.

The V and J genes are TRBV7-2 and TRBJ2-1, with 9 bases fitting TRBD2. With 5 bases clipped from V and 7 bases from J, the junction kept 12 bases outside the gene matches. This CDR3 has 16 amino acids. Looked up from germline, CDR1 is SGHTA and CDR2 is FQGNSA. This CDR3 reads CASSHTSGWDFNEQFF. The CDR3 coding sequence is TGTGCCAGCAGCCATACTAGCGGGTGGGATTTTAATGAGCAGTTCTTC.

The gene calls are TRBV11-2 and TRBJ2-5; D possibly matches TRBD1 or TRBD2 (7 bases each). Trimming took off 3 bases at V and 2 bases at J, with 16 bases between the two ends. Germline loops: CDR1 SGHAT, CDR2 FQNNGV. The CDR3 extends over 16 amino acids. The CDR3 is CASSFYREGAQETQYF. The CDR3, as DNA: TGTGCCAGCAGCTTCTATAGGGAGGGGGCTCAAGAGACCCAGTACTTC.

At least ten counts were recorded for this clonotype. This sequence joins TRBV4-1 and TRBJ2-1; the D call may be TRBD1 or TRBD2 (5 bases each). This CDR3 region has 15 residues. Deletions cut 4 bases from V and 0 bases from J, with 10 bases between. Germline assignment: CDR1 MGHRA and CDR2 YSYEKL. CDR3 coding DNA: TGCGCCAGCAGCCCCGGGACGGACTCCTACAATGAGCAGTTCTTC. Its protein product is CASSPGTDSYNEQFF.

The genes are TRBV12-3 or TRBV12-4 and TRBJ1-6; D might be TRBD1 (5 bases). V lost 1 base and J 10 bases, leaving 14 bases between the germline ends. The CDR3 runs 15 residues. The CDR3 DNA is TGTGCCAGCAGTTTAGGGGGCAGCCACGGGTCACCCCTCCACTTT. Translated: CASSLGGSHGSPLHF.

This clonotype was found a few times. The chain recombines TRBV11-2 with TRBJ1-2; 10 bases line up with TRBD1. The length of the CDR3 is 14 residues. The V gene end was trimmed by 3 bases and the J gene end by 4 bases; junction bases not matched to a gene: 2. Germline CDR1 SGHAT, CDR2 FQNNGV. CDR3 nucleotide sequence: TGTGCCAGCAGCTTGTGGACAGGGGGCTATGGCTACACCTTC. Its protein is CASSLWTGGYGYTF. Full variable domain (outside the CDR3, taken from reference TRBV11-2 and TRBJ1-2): EAGVAQSPRYKIIEKRQSVAFWCNPISGHATLYWYQQILGQGPKLLIQFQNNGVVDDSQLPKDRFSAERLKGVDSTLKIQPAKLEDSAVYLCASSLWTGGYGYTFGSGTRLTVV.